Below, 7 T cell receptor beta chains from the same sample are listed, as sequenced in a study of T-cell reconstitution after alpha-beta-depleted transplantation in children. Preparation of the TCRbeta library involved a method that used unique molecular identifiers. MiXCR was run by TCRdb on the PCR reads, yielding one entry per CDR3 protein. The sample yields 670,000 or so distinct CDR3 sequences, 13% seen once. Sequenced here: PBMCs, sampled before TCRalphabeta/CD19-depleted stem cell transplant. These receptor sequences come from a girl aged 2 to 9 with congenital amegakaryocytic thrombocytopenia, due to receive a stem cell transplant.

This clonotype has a count of ten or more. This chain connects TRBV12-3 or TRBV12-4 to TRBJ2-7; D may be TRBD1 (5 bases). V was cut by 3 bases and J by 2 bases, with 17 bases left in between. The CDR3 has 16 amino acids. CDR3 in amino acids: CASSLLGGAGTYEQYF. The DNA for the CDR3 is TGTGCCAGCAGTTTGCTGGGTGGGGCAGGAACCTACGAGCAGTACTTC.

This clonotype was observed at least ten times. The chain combines TRBV20-1 with TRBJ2-1, with 7 nucleotides matching TRBD2. This CDR3 is 15 amino acids long. V was clipped by 2 bases and J by 5 bases; unmatched bases: 9. Germline CDR1 reads DFQATT; CDR2 reads SNEGSKA (reference sequence). As DNA, the CDR3 is TGCAGTGCTAGACCCCTCCCTAGCGGTGACAATGAGCAGTTCTTC. Translated: CSARPLPSGDNEQFF.

The gene calls are TRBV20-1 and TRBJ2-1; tentative D call: TRBD2 (6 bases). The length of the CDR3 is 12 residues. Per the germline V gene, CDR1 is DFQATT and CDR2 is SNEGSKA (reference sequence). The V gene lost 5 bases and the J gene lost 5 bases, with 10 bases spanning the gap. CDR3 in DNA: TGCAGTGCTCAGCGGGTGAACAATGAGCAGTTCTTC. This codes for CSAQRVNNEQFF.

This clonotype came up many times. The chain recombines TRBV7-6 with TRBJ2-5; D remains unclear. The CDR3 is 14 residues long. The V gene lost 5 bases and the J gene lost 1 base, with 11 bases spanning the gap. CDR1 SGHVS and CDR2 FNYEAQ come from the germline V gene. The CDR3 region is CASSKGLTQETQYF. The CDR3, as DNA: TGTGCCAGCAGCAAAGGCCTCACCCAAGAGACCCAGTACTTC.

This clonotype is a singleton in its sample. A read error may explain this, as a much larger clone is one base away. V is TRBV5-1 and J is TRBJ2-1; the D call may be TRBD1 or TRBD2 (6 bases each). CDR1 is SGHRS, CDR2 YFSETQ, per germline. Trimming shortened V by 5 bases and J by 0 bases, and 18 bases separated the two germline ends. The CDR3 is 17 residues long. The CDR3 loop reads CASSFIQGGPSYNEQFF. DNA of the CDR3: TGCGCCAGCAGTTTTATACAGGGAGGACCCTCCTACAATGAGCAGTTCTTC.

The gene calls are TRBV9 and TRBJ2-5, with 12 bases identical to TRBD2. Germline values: CDR1 SGDLS, CDR2 YYNGEE. After removal of 5 bases from V and 0 bases from J, the junction contained 2 bases not matched to a gene. CDR3 size: 15 residues. The CDR3 loop reads CASSSSGRDQETQYF. Written as DNA, the CDR3 is TGTGCCAGCAGTTCTAGCGGGAGGGACCAAGAGACCCAGTACTTC. Full variable domain (outside the CDR3, taken from reference TRBV9 and TRBJ2-5): DSGVTQTPKHLITATGQRVTLRCSPRSGDLSVYWYQQSLDQGLQFLIQYYNGEERAKGNILERFSAQQFPDLHSELNLSSLELGDSALYFCASSSSGRDQETQYFGPGTRLLVL.

V and J are TRBV10-3 and TRBJ2-5, with 8 bases aligning to TRBD2. This CDR3 has 15 amino acids. The germline CDR1 and CDR2 sequences are ENHRY and SYGVKD. The junction had 7 bases not matched to a gene; V was cut back by 2 bases and J by 5 bases. The CDR3 DNA is TGTGCCATCAGTGAGCTCAGCGGGAGTAGGGAGACCCAGTACTTC. This translates into CAISELSGSRETQYF.